A selection of T cell receptor beta chains follows, all from one sample in a study of cytomegalovirus exposure and HLA in healthy donors. Generated by immunoSEQ multiplex PCR, the TCRdb table keeps only in-frame clones and is missing some. This table holds 150,000 to 200,000 clones, roughly 80% found once. Sequences were obtained from PBMCs. The receptor set was obtained from a male donor in good health and CMV-seronegative. CDR3s include the opening cysteine and the closing phenylalanine or tryptophan. Each record gives: V gene, J gene, D gene, clone size, CDR3 protein, CDR3 DNA. D genes are given only for firm matches. Clone sizes are given selectively: once, few, many, or a class where the clone is expanded.

V gene: TRBV2; J gene: TRBJ2-4; D gene: TRBD2; clone size: NA; CDR3 protein: CASSEGSGTSGSQNIQYF; CDR3 DNA: TGTGCCAGCAGTGAGGGTTCCGGGACTAGCGGTTCCCAAAACATTCAGTACTTC
V gene: TRBV11-1; J gene: TRBJ1-2; D gene: TRBD1; clone size: NA; CDR3 protein: CASSSGQGINYGYTF; CDR3 DNA: TGTGCCAGCAGCTCAGGACAGGGAATTAACTATGGCTACACCTTC
V gene: TRBV19; J gene: TRBJ2-4; D gene: NA; clone size: NA; CDR3 protein: CASSIVDRNLAKNIQYF; CDR3 DNA: TGTGCCAGTAGTATAGTGGACAGAAACTTAGCCAAAAACATTCAGTACTTC
V gene: TRBV4-1; J gene: TRBJ2-7; D gene: NA; clone size: NA; CDR3 protein: CASSQDLASASYEQYF; CDR3 DNA: TGCGCCAGCAGCCAAGACCTAGCATCGGCCTCCTACGAGCAGTACTTC
V gene: TRBV11-2; J gene: TRBJ2-3; D gene: NA; clone size: NA; CDR3 protein: CASSLWGDTQYF; CDR3 DNA: TGTGCCAGCAGCCTATGGGGCGATACGCAGTATTTT
V gene: TRBV28; J gene: TRBJ2-7; D gene: TRBD2; clone size: few; CDR3 protein: CASSLTSGPYEQYF; CDR3 DNA: TGTGCCAGCAGTTTGACTAGCGGGCCCTACGAGCAGTACTTC
V gene: TRBV6-5; J gene: TRBJ2-7; D gene: NA; clone size: NA; CDR3 protein: CATLETGKEQYF; CDR3 DNA: TGTGCCACCTTAGAAACAGGAAAAGAGCAGTACTTC
V gene: TRBV2; J gene: TRBJ2-6; D gene: TRBD1; clone size: NA; CDR3 protein: CASRLDRAGANVLTF; CDR3 DNA: TGTGCCAGCAGACTCGACAGGGCTGGGGCCAACGTCCTGACTTTC
V gene: TRBV4-3; J gene: TRBJ2-1; D gene: TRBD2; clone size: NA; CDR3 protein: CASSRLAGTPYNEQFF; CDR3 DNA: TGCGCCAGCAGCCGACTAGCGGGAACCCCCTACAATGAGCAGTTCTTC
V gene: TRBV19; J gene: TRBJ2-2; D gene: NA; clone size: NA; CDR3 protein: CASRGHSANTGELFF; CDR3 DNA: TGTGCCAGTAGGGGACACTCGGCCAACACCGGGGAGCTGTTTTTT
V gene: TRBV9; J gene: TRBJ2-1; D gene: TRBD2; clone size: NA; CDR3 protein: CASSGVSTSGYNEQFF; CDR3 DNA: TGTGCCAGCAGCGGAGTCTCGACTAGCGGATACAATGAGCAGTTCTTC
V gene: TRBV9; J gene: TRBJ2-1; D gene: NA; clone size: NA; CDR3 protein: CASSVLSGIGNEQFF; CDR3 DNA: TGTGCCAGCAGCGTATTAAGCGGCATAGGCAATGAGCAGTTCTTC
V gene: TRBV23-1; J gene: TRBJ2-1; D gene: NA; clone size: NA; CDR3 protein: CASSQYTSHEQFF; CDR3 DNA: TGCGCCAGCAGTCAATATACTAGCCATGAGCAGTTCTTC
V gene: TRBV6-1; J gene: TRBJ1-1; D gene: NA; clone size: NA; CDR3 protein: CASSRGGVTEAFF; CDR3 DNA: TGTGCCAGCAGTAGGGGGGGTGTCACTGAAGCTTTCTTT
V gene: TRBV6-5; J gene: TRBJ2-1; D gene: NA; clone size: NA; CDR3 protein: CASSYQGSSYNEQFF; CDR3 DNA: TGTGCCAGCAGTTACCAAGGGAGCTCCTACAATGAGCAGTTCTTC
V gene: TRBV7-9; J gene: TRBJ2-1; D gene: NA; clone size: NA; CDR3 protein: CASSLEFTDNEQFF; CDR3 DNA: TGTGCCAGCAGCTTAGAGTTCACAGACAATGAGCAGTTCTTC
V gene: TRBV7-2; J gene: TRBJ1-4; D gene: NA; clone size: NA; CDR3 protein: CASSSRAANEKLFF; CDR3 DNA: TGTGCCAGCAGCTCGAGGGCGGCCAATGAAAAACTGTTTTTT
V gene: TRBV11-1; J gene: TRBJ2-2; D gene: TRBD1; clone size: few; CDR3 protein: CATMPGTGNTGELFF; CDR3 DNA: TGTGCCACCATGCCCGGGACAGGGAACACCGGGGAGCTGTTTTTT
V gene: TRBV12-5; J gene: TRBJ1-2; D gene: NA; clone size: NA; CDR3 protein: CASGLVPGGNYGYTF; CDR3 DNA: TGTGCTAGTGGTTTGGTACCGGGGGGGAACTATGGCTACACCTTC
V gene: TRBV6-5; J gene: TRBJ2-1; D gene: TRBD2; clone size: few; CDR3 protein: CASSYQNSGRNEQFF; CDR3 DNA: TGTGCCAGCAGTTACCAAAATAGCGGGAGAAATGAGCAGTTCTTC
V gene: TRBV28; J gene: TRBJ2-3; D gene: TRBD1; clone size: NA; CDR3 protein: CASSLSTGGFTDTQYF; CDR3 DNA: TGTGCCAGCAGTTTATCAACAGGGGGATTCACAGATACGCAGTATTTT